Listed below are T cell receptor beta chains from one sample, sequenced in a study of blood T cell repertoires in COVID-19. Using immunoSEQ multiplex PCR, the repertoire was profiled, and TCRdb retains in-frame clones only, with some absent. This table has roughly 180,000 clones, roughly nine tenths appearing once. Specimen: peripheral blood. The receptor set was obtained from an older man with active or convalescent COVID-19. Both conserved end residues are part of each CDR3.

J | V | CDR3
TRBJ2-5 | TRBV11-2 | CASSLLGSQETQYF
TRBJ2-3 | TRBV29-1 | CSASPFGLASSTDTQYF
TRBJ2-1 | TRBV6-6 | CASTRSGTGPSHSYNEQFF
TRBJ2-2 | TRBV15 | CATSRGGTGSGELFF
TRBJ1-2 | TRBV28 | CASSFGGGGFLNGYTF
TRBJ1-4 | TRBV27 | CASSLKGGRRDEKLFF
TRBJ1-3 | TRBV5-1 | CASSLGGQNGNTIYF
TRBJ1-1 | TRBV19 | CASRTTLNTEAFF
TRBJ1-1 | TRBV9 | CASSVGGQGSREAFF
TRBJ2-2 | TRBV5-1 | CASTLGLAGDRAGELFF
TRBJ1-2 | TRBV15 | CATSRNRGGYTF
TRBJ1-1 | TRBV3-1/TRBV3-2 | CASSYRENTEAFF
TRBJ2-2 | TRBV3-1/TRBV3-2 | CASSQVVSGTGELFF
TRBJ2-7 | TRBV6-5 | CASTSPLGSSEQYF
TRBJ1-6 | TRBV6-5 | CASSYSRTGVRSPLHF
TRBJ1-5 | TRBV30 | CAWSRERNQPQHF
TRBJ1-4 | TRBV2 | CASSAQGGYNEKLFF
TRBJ1-4 | TRBV2 | CASLGQRLNEKLFF
TRBJ2-2 | TRBV2 | CASIGLAERRDTGELFF
TRBJ2-5 | TRBV18 | CASSPSEETQYF
TRBJ2-1 | TRBV3-1/TRBV3-2 | CASSQDLFGGGPHNEQFF
TRBJ1-1 | TRBV24-1 | CATSDWGADTEAFF
TRBJ1-1 | TRBV5-1 | CASSLTGSAGMAFF
TRBJ1-5 | TRBV7-2 | CASSLGQGENQPQHF
TRBJ1-2 | TRBV7-2 | CASSPSPGVGRMGYTF
TRBJ2-5 | TRBV10-1 | CASSVGAGGRETQYF
TRBJ1-6 | TRBV6-5 | CASRDITPYNSPLHF
TRBJ1-4 | TRBV5-4 | CASSHRSSGVNEKLFF
TRBJ2-3 | TRBV18 | CASSSTQRGDTQYF
TRBJ2-1 | TRBV10-3 | CAISGSLAGANEQFF
TRBJ2-3 | TRBV7-9 | CASSPTTTRTDTQYF
TRBJ2-1 | TRBV27 | CASSLRDTPGNEQFF
TRBJ1-6 | TRBV5-4 | CASSSLGQGVSFYSPLHF
TRBJ2-1 | TRBV7-2 | CASSPNRDRGRNEQFF
TRBJ1-5 | TRBV18 | CASSPPGTSNQPQHF
TRBJ1-2 | TRBV5-1 | CASTRTGTFAYGYTF
TRBJ1-1 | TRBV11-2 | CASSKTKTGGNTEAFF
TRBJ1-4 | TRBV9 | CASSANPQGVNEKLFF
TRBJ1-2 | TRBV6-5 | CASRAGGDIYGYTF
TRBJ2-1 | TRBV19 | CASSGVLAPYNEQFF
TRBJ1-2 | TRBV5-1 | CASSLWRANYGYTF
TRBJ2-5 | TRBV6-5 | CASRKGPGGETQYF
TRBJ2-1 | TRBV3-1/TRBV3-2 | CASSQGGGTSYNEQFF
TRBJ2-7 | TRBV7-7 | CASSPRLAGPYEQYF
TRBJ1-4 | TRBV18 | CASSPGPGYEKLFF
TRBJ1-1 | TRBV7-9 | CASSLGTGRAFF
TRBJ1-2 | TRBV27 | CASSGVRDSRGSYGYTF
TRBJ2-1 | TRBV25-1 | CASSISGRARNEQFF
TRBJ1-5 | TRBV7-2 | CASSLNRDNQPQHF
TRBJ2-7 | TRBV24-1 | CATSDLNRGGQYF
TRBJ1-2 | TRBV30 | CAWRGATNYGYTF
TRBJ2-7 | TRBV18 | CASSPTGLAVVSFEQYF
TRBJ1-1 | TRBV6-6 | CASSLRDRGQGEAFF
TRBJ2-5 | TRBV10-1 | CASSGTPQETQYF
TRBJ2-3 | TRBV30 | CAWSPGPDTQYF
TRBJ1-2 | TRBV7-2 | CASSLAAGGYGGYTF
TRBJ1-6 | TRBV28 | CASSLPDSPLHF
TRBJ2-7 | TRBV12-3/TRBV12-4 | CASSRQGLREQYF
TRBJ1-1 | TRBV2 | CASRDRGTEAFF